This T cell receptor beta chain emerged from a study of T-cell memory formation after mild COVID-19. Across the whole study: Largely, TCR clusters stayed within a single donor.

TCRdb re-analysed the 5' RACE reads in MiXCR, keeping a single row per CDR3 protein. The table shows 540,000 or so distinct CDR3 sequences, with roughly 22% occurring only once. Study-wide findings and caveats: Most CD4+ clones that shrank were in CM and EM, while CD8+ ones turned up in EMRA. Day 15 to 85 contracting clones showed balanced CD4/CD8; day 15 to 37 expanders favored CD4+.

A note on this clonotype: Antigen unknown.

The length of the CDR3 is 13 residues. Trimming cost V 4 bases and J 3 bases, with 9 bases left between them. CDR1 is KGHDR, CDR2 SFDVKD, per germline. The chain carries TRBV24-1 and TRBJ2-7; D remains unclear. This receptor was taken from an adult woman who had mild COVID-19 (a few samples of this study predate the infection). Cell type and time point are not known. Sequences were obtained from PBMCs or a T cell subset sorted from them (not recorded which). The CDR3 bases are TGTGCCACCAGTGACCCCCCGGGCTACGAGCAGTACTTC. Protein: CATSDPPGYEQYF.